This is a list of T cell receptor beta chains from one sample in a study of T cell repertoires in cytomegalovirus infection. One entry per CDR3 protein, called by TCRdb with MiXCR from the reads. Among under 800,000 distinct CDR3 sequences listed, approximately 24% were seen once. Sequences were obtained from CD8+ T cells from PBMCs. These TCRs come from a human donor in good health (CMV status not recorded). Some clones in this sample may be carry-over from other donors' samples. The CDR3 runs from the conserved cysteine through the conserved F or W.

v_call,j_call,cdr3_aa
TRBV25-1,TRBJ2-5,CANSEYMAGRETQYF
TRBV11-3,TRBJ2-5,CASSLQGGEETQYF
TRBV19,TRBJ2-1,CASSIVSGGNNEQFF
TRBV28,TRBJ1-4,CARSQRTGGREKLFF
TRBV5-1,TRBJ1-2,CASSSRVQDDYGYTF
TRBV12-3/TRBV12-4,TRBJ2-2,CASSFEGRNTGELFF
TRBV7-6,TRBJ2-2,CASSPNPGAANTGELFF
TRBV20-1,TRBJ2-3,CSARDPRAVMGDTQYF
TRBV29-1,TRBJ2-4,CSVEVGLARDIQYF
TRBV20-1,TRBJ2-7,CSAAPVKTSRQYF
TRBV19,TRBJ2-2,CAGGTGSDTGELFF